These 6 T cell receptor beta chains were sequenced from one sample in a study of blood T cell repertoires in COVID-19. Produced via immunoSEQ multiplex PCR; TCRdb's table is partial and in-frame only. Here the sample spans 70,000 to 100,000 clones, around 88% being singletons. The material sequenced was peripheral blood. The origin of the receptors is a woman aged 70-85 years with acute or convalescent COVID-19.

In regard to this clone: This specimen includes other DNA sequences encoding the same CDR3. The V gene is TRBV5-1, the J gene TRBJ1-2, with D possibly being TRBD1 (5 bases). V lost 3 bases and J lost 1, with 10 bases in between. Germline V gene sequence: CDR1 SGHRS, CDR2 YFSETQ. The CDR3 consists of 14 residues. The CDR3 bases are TGCGCCAGCAGCTCTACAGGAGATAACTATGGCTACACCTTC. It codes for CASSSTGDNYGYTF.

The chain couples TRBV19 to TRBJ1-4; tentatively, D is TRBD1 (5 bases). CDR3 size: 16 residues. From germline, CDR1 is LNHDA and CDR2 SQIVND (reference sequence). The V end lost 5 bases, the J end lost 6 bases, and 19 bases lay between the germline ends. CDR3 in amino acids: CASSEDRDFLYEKLFF. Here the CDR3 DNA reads TGTGCCAGTAGTGAGGACCGGGACTTCCTTTATGAAAAACTGTTTTTT.

CDR3 sequence (DNA): TGTGCCAGCAGCAAGGGACTAGATTACGAGCAGTACTTC. This encodes CASSKGLDYEQYF. The chain recombines TRBV7-9 with TRBJ2-7; 8 bases fit TRBD2. This CDR3 region has 13 residues. Germline V gives CDR1 SEHNR, CDR2 FQNEAQ (reference sequence). The ends lost 5 bases at V and 4 bases at J; junction bases unmatched: 4.

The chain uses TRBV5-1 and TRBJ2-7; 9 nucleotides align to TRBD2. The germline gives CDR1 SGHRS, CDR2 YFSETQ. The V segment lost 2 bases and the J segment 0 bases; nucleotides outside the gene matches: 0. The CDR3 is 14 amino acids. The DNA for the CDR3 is TGCGCCAGCAGCTTTAGCGGGGGCTCCTACGAGCAGTACTTC. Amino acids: CASSFSGGSYEQYF.

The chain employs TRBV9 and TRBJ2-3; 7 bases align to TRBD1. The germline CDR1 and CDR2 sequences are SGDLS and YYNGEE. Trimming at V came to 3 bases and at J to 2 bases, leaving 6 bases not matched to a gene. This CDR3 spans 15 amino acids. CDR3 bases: TGTGCCAGCAGCGCCACAGGGGCGTTCACAGATACGCAGTATTTT. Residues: CASSATGAFTDTQYF.

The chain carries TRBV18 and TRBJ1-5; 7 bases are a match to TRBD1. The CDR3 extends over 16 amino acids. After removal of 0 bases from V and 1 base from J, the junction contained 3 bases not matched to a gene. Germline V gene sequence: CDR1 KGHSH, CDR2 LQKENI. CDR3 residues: CASSPPGQPSNQPQHF. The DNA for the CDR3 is TGTGCCAGCTCACCACCGGGACAGCCAAGCAATCAGCCCCAGCATTTT.